This TCR beta chain was recovered during a study of Graves' ophthalmopathy and Graves' hyperthyroidism. V shed 6 bases and J shed 5 bases, with 19 bases lying between them. Per the germline V gene, CDR1 is SNHLY and CDR2 is FYNNEI. CDR3 size: 15 residues. Using RNA transcripts, the TCR beta CDR3 regions were amplified. First-round RT-PCR with HTBI primers preceded a second-round multiplex PCR. TCRdb used MiXCR to reprocess the multiplex PCR reads, holding one entry per CDR3 protein. Counted here are roughly 700,000 distinct CDR3 sequences, 40% occurring once; the ten biggest clones make up 35% to 55%.

V and J are TRBV2 and TRBJ2-5; weak D call: TRBD2 (5 bases). Sequencing was carried out using peripheral blood. The source is an adult man with Graves' ophthalmopathy. CDR3 in DNA: TGTGCCAGCAGAAGGAACCGGGAATATTGGGAGACCCAGTACTTC. As protein: CASRRNREYWETQYF.